The clone carrying this TCR beta chain was counted ten times or more. The data were obtained in a study of T cells in Graves' hyperthyroidism and ophthalmopathy. Trimming cost V 6 bases and J 3 bases, with 18 bases left between them. This CDR3 is 15 amino acids long. The germline gives CDR1 MNHNS, CDR2 SASEGT. Those with hyperthyroidism were 18 to 65 years old, newly diagnosed, and ill for under 2 months. Authors of the study amplified TCR beta CDR3 regions from RNA transcripts. When the TCR CDR3 underwent first-round RT-PCR, the HTBI primer set was used. TCRdb re-called the multiplex PCR reads with MiXCR, one entry per CDR3 protein. Of about 290,000 distinct CDR3 sequences listed, approximately 13% are singletons.

This clonotype originated in a woman between 35 and 50 years old with Graves' hyperthyroidism. Sequencing input: blood. This chain connects TRBV6-1 to TRBJ2-7; perhaps D is TRBD1 or TRBD2 (5 bases each). DNA of the CDR3: TGTGCCAGCAGACGAGGCCCAAGCGGACACTACGAGCAGTACTTC. Protein product: CASRRGPSGHYEQYF.